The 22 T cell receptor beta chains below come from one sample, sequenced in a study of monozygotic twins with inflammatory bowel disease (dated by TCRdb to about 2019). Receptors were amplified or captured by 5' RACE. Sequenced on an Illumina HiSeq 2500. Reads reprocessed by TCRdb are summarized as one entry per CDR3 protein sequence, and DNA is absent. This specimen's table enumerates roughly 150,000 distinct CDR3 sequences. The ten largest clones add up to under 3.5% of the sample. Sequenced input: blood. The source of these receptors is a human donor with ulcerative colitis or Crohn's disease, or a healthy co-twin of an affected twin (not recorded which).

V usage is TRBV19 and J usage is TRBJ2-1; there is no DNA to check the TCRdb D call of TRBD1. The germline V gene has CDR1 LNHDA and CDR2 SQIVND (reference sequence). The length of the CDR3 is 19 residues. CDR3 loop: CASSINYLTGISSYNEQFF.

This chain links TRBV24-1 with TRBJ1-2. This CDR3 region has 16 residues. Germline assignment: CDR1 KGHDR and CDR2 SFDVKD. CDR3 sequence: CATSVSTGRDRHGYTF.

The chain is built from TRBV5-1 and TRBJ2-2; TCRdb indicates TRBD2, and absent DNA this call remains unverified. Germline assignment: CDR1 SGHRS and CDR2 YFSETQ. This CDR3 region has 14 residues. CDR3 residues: CASSSGLAGEELFF.

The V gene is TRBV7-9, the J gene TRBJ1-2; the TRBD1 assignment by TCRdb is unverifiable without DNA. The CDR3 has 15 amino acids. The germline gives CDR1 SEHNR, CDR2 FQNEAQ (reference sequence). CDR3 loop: CASSLPPTPNYGYTF. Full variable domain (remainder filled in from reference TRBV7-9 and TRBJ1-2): DTGVSQNPRHKITKRGQNVTFRCDPISEHNRLYWYRQTLGQGPEFLTYFQNEAQLEKSRLLSDRFSAERPKGSFSTLEIQRTEQGDSAMYLCASSLPPTPNYGYTFGSGTRLTVV.

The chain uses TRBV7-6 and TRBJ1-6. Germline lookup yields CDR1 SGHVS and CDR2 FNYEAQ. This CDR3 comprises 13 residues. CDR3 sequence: CASSLLRDSPLHF.

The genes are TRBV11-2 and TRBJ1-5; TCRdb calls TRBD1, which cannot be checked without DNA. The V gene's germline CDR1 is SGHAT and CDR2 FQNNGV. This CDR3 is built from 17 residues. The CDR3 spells CASSRTGYWELNQPQHF.

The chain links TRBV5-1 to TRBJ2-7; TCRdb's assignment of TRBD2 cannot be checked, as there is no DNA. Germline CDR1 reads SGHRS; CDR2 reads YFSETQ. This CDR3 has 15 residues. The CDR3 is CASRRSGGISYEQYF.

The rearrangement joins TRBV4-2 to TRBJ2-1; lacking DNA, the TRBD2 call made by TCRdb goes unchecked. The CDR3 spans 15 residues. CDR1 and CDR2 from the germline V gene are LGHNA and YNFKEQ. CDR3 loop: CASSRVLAVSNEQFF.

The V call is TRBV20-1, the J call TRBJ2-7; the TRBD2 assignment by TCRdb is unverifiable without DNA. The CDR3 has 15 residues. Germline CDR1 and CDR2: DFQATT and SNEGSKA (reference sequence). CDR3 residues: CSAREPGLGRGEQYF.

The CDR3 is CASSLRQKNSPLHF. V and J are TRBV12-3 or TRBV12-4 and TRBJ1-6. The length of the CDR3 is 14 residues.

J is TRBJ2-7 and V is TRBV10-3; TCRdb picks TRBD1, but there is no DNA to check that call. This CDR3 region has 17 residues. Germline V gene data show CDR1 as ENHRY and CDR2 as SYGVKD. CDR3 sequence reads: CAISQDRGQPRTYEQYF.

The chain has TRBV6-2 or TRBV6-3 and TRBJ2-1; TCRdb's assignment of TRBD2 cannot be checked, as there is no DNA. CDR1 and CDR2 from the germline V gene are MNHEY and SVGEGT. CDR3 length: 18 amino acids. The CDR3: CASSYSSTSGPSYNEQFF.

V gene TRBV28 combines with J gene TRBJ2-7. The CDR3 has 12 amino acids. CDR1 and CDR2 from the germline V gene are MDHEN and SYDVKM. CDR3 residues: CASTRNDYEQYF. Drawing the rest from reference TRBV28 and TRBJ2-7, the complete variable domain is DVKVTQSSRYLVKRTGEKVFLECVQDMDHENMFWYRQDPGLGLRLIYFSYDVKMKEKGDIPEGYSVSREKKERFSLILESASTNQTSMYLCASTRNDYEQYFGPGTRLTVT.

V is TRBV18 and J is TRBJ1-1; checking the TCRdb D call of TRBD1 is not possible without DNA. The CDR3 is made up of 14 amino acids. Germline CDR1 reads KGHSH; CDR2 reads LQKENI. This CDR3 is CASSPEGSDTEAFF.

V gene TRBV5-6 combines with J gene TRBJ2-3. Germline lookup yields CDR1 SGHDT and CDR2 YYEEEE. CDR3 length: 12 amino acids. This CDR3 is CASSYDTDTQYF.

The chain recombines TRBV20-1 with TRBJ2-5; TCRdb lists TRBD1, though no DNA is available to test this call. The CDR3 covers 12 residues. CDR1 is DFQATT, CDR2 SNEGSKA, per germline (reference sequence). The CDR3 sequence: CSANPGDETQYF.

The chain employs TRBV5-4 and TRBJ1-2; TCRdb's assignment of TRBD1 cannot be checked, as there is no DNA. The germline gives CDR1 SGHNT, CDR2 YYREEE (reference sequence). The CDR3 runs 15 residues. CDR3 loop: CASSLPGQGDYGYTF.

The CDR3 loop reads CSVGPMGAVNEQFF. This sequence joins TRBV29-1 and TRBJ2-1; TCRdb's D call of TRBD1 is untestable without DNA. The germline gives CDR1 SQVTM, CDR2 ANQGSEA. The CDR3 covers 14 residues.

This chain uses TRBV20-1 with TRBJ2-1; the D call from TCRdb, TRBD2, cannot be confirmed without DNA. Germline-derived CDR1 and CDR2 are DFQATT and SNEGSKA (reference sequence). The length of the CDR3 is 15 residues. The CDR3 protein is CSASFGTSGYNEQFF.

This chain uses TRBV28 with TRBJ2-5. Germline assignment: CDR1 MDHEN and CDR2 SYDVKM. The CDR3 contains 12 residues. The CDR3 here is CASSFLSGTQYF. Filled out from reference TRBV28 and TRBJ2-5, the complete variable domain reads DVKVTQSSRYLVKRTGEKVFLECVQDMDHENMFWYRQDPGLGLRLIYFSYDVKMKEKGDIPEGYSVSREKKERFSLILESASTNQTSMYLCASSFLSGTQYFGPGTRLLVL.

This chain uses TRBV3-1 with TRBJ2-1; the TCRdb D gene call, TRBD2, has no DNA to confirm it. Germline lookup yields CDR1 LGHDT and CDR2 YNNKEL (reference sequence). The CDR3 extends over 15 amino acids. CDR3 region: CASSQDLAGDNEQFF.

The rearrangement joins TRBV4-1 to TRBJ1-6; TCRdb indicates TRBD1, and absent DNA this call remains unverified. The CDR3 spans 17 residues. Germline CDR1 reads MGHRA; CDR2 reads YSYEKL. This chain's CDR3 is CASSQDVLRGLNSPLHF.